Following are 11 T cell receptor beta chains from one sample sequenced in a study of shared clonotypes between healthy human individuals. The data were produced by immunoSEQ multiplex PCR, yet TCRdb's version contains in-frame clones alone and is incomplete. The sample records about 480,000 clones, 75% to 80% being singletons. Sequencing was done on a sample of PBMCs. The receptors here all came from a woman aged 40 to 55 in good health. Some clones in this sample may be carry-over from other donors' samples.

This clone was seen just once. J is TRBJ2-3 and V is TRBV2, with D unresolved. This CDR3 spans 15 amino acids. Trimming cost V 6 bases and J 0 bases, with 13 bases left between them. The germline CDR1 and CDR2 sequences are SNHLY and FYNNEI. The DNA of the CDR3 is TGTGCCAGCAGCCCGAGTAGTGCTAGCACAGATACGCAGTATTTT. Encoded protein: CASSPSSASTDTQYF.

The J gene is TRBJ2-5, the V gene TRBV4-3; D gene unclear. This CDR3 spans 13 amino acids. V lost 1 base to trimming and J lost 5 bases, with 8 bases between them. The V gene's germline CDR1 is LGHNA and CDR2 YSLEER. CDR3 in amino acids: CASSQGRGETQYF. CDR3 nucleotides: TGCGCCAGCAGCCAAGGCCGTGGGGAGACCCAGTACTTC.

The genes are TRBV14 and TRBJ1-5, with a tentative D call TRBD1 (5 bases). The CDR3 consists of 16 residues. The V gene's germline CDR1 is SGHDN and CDR2 FVKESK. Trimming pared 3 bases from V and 5 bases from J, leaving 17 bases between. The CDR3 here is CASSHRLTGRYQPQHF. In nucleotides, the CDR3 is TGTGCCAGCAGCCATCGACTTACGGGGCGATATCAGCCCCAGCATTTT.

This clone was counted a few times. The J gene is TRBJ1-2, the V gene TRBV19; D gene uncertain. The CDR3 totals 15 residues. In germline, CDR1 is LNHDA, CDR2 SQIVND (reference sequence). Trimming removed 3 bases from V and 0 bases from J, with 11 bases in between. The CDR3 sequence is CASSITLRSNYGYTF. The CDR3 DNA is TGTGCCAGTAGTATTACCCTCCGATCTAACTATGGCTACACCTTC.

V and J are TRBV7-9 and TRBJ1-1; D is possibly TRBD1 (5 bases). The CDR3 spans 12 residues. The germline V and J ends were trimmed by 5 bases and 8 bases, with 12 bases remaining between them. From germline, CDR1 is SEHNR and CDR2 FQNEAQ (reference sequence). CDR3 DNA: TGTGCCAGCAGCCCTCACTCAGGGGAAGCTTTCTTT. It codes for CASSPHSGEAFF.

The chain has TRBV6-4 and TRBJ2-2; D is unresolved. Germline CDR1 MRHNA, CDR2 SNTAGT. The CDR3 sequence is 13 residues long. V lost 2 bases and J 3 bases, leaving 4 bases between the germline ends. CDR3 sequence: CASSDTYTGELFF. The CDR3 coding sequence is TGTGCCAGCAGTGACACATACACCGGGGAGCTGTTTTTT.

CDR3 sequence reads: CASSPGGSNDEQYF. In nucleotides, the CDR3 is TGTGCCAGCTCACCAGGCGGGAGTAACGACGAGCAGTACTTC. J is TRBJ2-7 and V is TRBV18; TRBD2 matches at 7 bases. Germline trimming cut 2 bases from V and 5 bases from J; bases unmatched to any gene: 6. Germline V gene lookup returns CDR1 KGHSH and CDR2 LQKENI. This CDR3 region has 14 residues.

V usage is TRBV7-6 and J usage is TRBJ2-7, with D unclear. V lost 4 bases and J lost 3, with 10 bases in between. Germline V gives CDR1 SGHVS, CDR2 FNYEAQ. The CDR3 covers 13 residues. CDR3 nucleotides: TGTGCCAGCAGCTCCCCCGTAGACTACGAGCAGTACTTC. Its protein is CASSSPVDYEQYF.

On this clone: With only one base between it and a far larger clone, this is likely a read error. The chain combines TRBV27 with TRBJ2-3; D is undetermined. V lost 7 bases and J 6 bases, leaving 14 bases between the germline ends. CDR1 and CDR2 (germline): MNHEY, SMNVEV (reference sequence). The CDR3 consists of 13 residues. The CDR3 spells CASNSLAGDTQYF. For the CDR3, the DNA is TGTGCCAGCAATTCCTTAGCAGGCGATACGCAGTATTTT.

This chain links TRBV7-9 with TRBJ2-2; D unclear. Trimming shortened V by 5 bases and J by 8 bases, and 6 bases separated the two germline ends. The CDR3 is made up of 11 amino acids. Per germline, CDR1 SEHNR and CDR2 FQNEAQ (reference sequence). The CDR3 DNA reads TGTGCCAGCAGCGTTTCGGGGGAGCTGTTTTTT. Protein: CASSVSGELFF.

This clone appeared a single time. The chain links TRBV11-2 to TRBJ2-1; D tentatively reads TRBD1 or TRBD2 (6 bases each). Between the trimmed V and J ends, which lost 5 bases and 7 bases, there was a span of 24 bases. Looked up from germline, CDR1 is SGHAT and CDR2 is FQNNGV. The CDR3 is 17 residues long. This CDR3 is CASSQVGGGGVSNEQFF. The DNA for the CDR3 is TGTGCCAGCAGCCAGGTAGGGGGAGGTGGTGTGAGTAATGAGCAGTTCTTC. The full variable domain, completed using reference TRBV11-2 and TRBJ2-1, is EAGVAQSPRYKIIEKRQSVAFWCNPISGHATLYWYQQILGQGPKLLIQFQNNGVVDDSQLPKDRFSAERLKGVDSTLKIQPAKLEDSAVYLCASSQVGGGGVSNEQFFGPGTRLTVL.